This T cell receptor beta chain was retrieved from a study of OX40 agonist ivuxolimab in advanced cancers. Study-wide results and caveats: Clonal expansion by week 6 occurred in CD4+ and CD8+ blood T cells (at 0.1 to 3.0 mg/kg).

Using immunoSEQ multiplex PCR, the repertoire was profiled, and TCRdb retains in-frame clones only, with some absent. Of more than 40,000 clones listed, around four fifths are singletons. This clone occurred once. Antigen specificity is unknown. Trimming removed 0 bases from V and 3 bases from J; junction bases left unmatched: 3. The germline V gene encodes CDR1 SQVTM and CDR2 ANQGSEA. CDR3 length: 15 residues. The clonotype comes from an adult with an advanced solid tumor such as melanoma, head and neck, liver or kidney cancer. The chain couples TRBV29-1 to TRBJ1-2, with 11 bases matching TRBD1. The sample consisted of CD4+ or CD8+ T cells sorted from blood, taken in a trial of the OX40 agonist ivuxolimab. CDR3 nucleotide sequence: TGCAGCGTTGAAGATCGGGACAGGGGGTACTATGGCTACACCTTC. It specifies CSVEDRDRGYYGYTF.